The rows below give T cell receptor beta chains drawn from one sample of a study of T-cell reconstitution after alpha-beta-depleted transplantation in children. Via MiXCR, TCRdb re-called the PCR reads, giving one row per CDR3 protein. The sample lists 700,000 to 950,000 distinct CDR3 sequences, roughly 16% occurring once. Sequencing was performed on PBMCs, mostly from graft donor cells, taken 360 days after TCRalphabeta/CD19-depleted stem cell transplant. The source is a male patient between 5 and 17 years old who had a stem cell transplant for acute lymphoblastic leukemia, so the T cells may come from the graft donor. CDR3s include the opening cysteine and the closing phenylalanine or tryptophan. A D gene is named only where the DNA matches it firmly. Expanded clones are given a class, and other clones once, few, many or no size at all.

clone_size: many; j_call: TRBJ2-5; d_call: .; v_call: TRBV5-1; cdr3_length: 14; cdr3_nt: TGCGCCAGCACCTTCTCAGCGGTTCAAGAGACCCAGTACTTC; cdr3_aa: CASTFSAVQETQYF
clone_size: few; j_call: TRBJ2-7; d_call: .; v_call: TRBV5-1; cdr3_length: 13; cdr3_nt: TGCGCCAGCAGGTGGGCCCGGTCCTACGAGCAGTACTTC; cdr3_aa: CASRWARSYEQYF
clone_size: .; j_call: TRBJ2-7; d_call: TRBD2; v_call: TRBV7-2; cdr3_length: 12; cdr3_nt: TGTGCCAGCACCCAGCAGGGAGGGGAGCAGTACTTC; cdr3_aa: CASTQQGGEQYF
clone_size: many; j_call: TRBJ2-5; d_call: .; v_call: TRBV6-5; cdr3_length: 13; cdr3_nt: TGTGCCAGCGGAGGTCAGATACAAGAGACCCAGTACTTC; cdr3_aa: CASGGQIQETQYF
clone_size: .; j_call: TRBJ2-1; d_call: .; v_call: TRBV18; cdr3_length: 16; cdr3_nt: TGTGCCAGCTCACCACGAGGAACAGTCAGTCCCAATGAGCAGTTCTTC; cdr3_aa: CASSPRGTVSPNEQFF
clone_size: .; j_call: TRBJ2-3; d_call: TRBD1; v_call: TRBV10-1; cdr3_length: 16; cdr3_nt: TGCGCCAGCAGTGAGTCACCGGGACAGGGCACAGATACGCAGTATTTT; cdr3_aa: CASSESPGQGTDTQYF
clone_size: few; j_call: TRBJ2-1; d_call: .; v_call: TRBV10-2; cdr3_length: 14; cdr3_nt: TGCGCCAGCAGTGAGTCGAAAGCTCAACTAGAGCAGTTCTTC; cdr3_aa: CASSESKAQLEQFF
clone_size: .; j_call: TRBJ2-7; d_call: TRBD1; v_call: TRBV12-3/TRBV12-4; cdr3_length: 15; cdr3_nt: TGTGCCAGCAGTCCCAGACCCGACAGGGCCTACGAGCAGTACTTC; cdr3_aa: CASSPRPDRAYEQYF
clone_size: .; j_call: TRBJ2-7; d_call: .; v_call: TRBV20-1; cdr3_length: 12; cdr3_nt: TGCAGTGCAGGGGGGAGGCCCTACGAGCAGTACTTC; cdr3_aa: CSAGGRPYEQYF
clone_size: .; j_call: TRBJ2-1; d_call: .; v_call: TRBV7-6; cdr3_length: 13; cdr3_nt: TGTGCCAGCAGCAGCGCCCTAGGTTCTTCTCCGTTCTTC; cdr3_aa: CASSSALGSSPFF
clone_size: few; j_call: TRBJ1-2; d_call: .; v_call: TRBV7-9; cdr3_length: 14; cdr3_nt: TGTGCCAGCAGCTTACTTTTCAGGGAATATGGCTACACCTTC; cdr3_aa: CASSLLFREYGYTF
clone_size: .; j_call: TRBJ2-2; d_call: .; v_call: TRBV5-1; cdr3_length: 17; cdr3_nt: TGCGCCAGCAGCGTCCCCGGGGGCGTCTTGAACACCGGGGAGCTGTTTTTT; cdr3_aa: CASSVPGGVLNTGELFF
clone_size: many; j_call: TRBJ1-2; d_call: TRBD1; v_call: TRBV20-1; cdr3_length: 15; cdr3_nt: TGCAGTGCTAGCAACGGACAGGGGCTTAACTATGGCTACACCTTC; cdr3_aa: CSASNGQGLNYGYTF
clone_size: .; j_call: TRBJ2-7; d_call: TRBD1; v_call: TRBV10-3; cdr3_length: 14; cdr3_nt: TGTGCCATCAATGGACAGGGGGGCGCCTACGAGCAGTACTTC; cdr3_aa: CAINGQGGAYEQYF
clone_size: many; j_call: TRBJ2-1; d_call: .; v_call: TRBV27; cdr3_length: 13; cdr3_nt: TGCGCCAGCAGCCTGGACTTTTACAATGAGCAGTTCTTC; cdr3_aa: CASSLDFYNEQFF
clone_size: .; j_call: TRBJ2-5; d_call: TRBD2; v_call: TRBV7-9; cdr3_length: 15; cdr3_nt: TGTGCCAGCAGCACCGGGACTATAGGTCAAGAGACCCAGTACTTC; cdr3_aa: CASSTGTIGQETQYF
clone_size: .; j_call: TRBJ2-3; d_call: TRBD1; v_call: TRBV7-3; cdr3_length: 20; cdr3_nt: TGTGCCAGCAGCTTCCCCCCTATTCCGCCCCGGGACAGACCCACAGATACGCAGTATTTT; cdr3_aa: CASSFPPIPPRDRPTDTQYF
clone_size: few; j_call: TRBJ1-2; d_call: .; v_call: TRBV20-1; cdr3_length: 17; cdr3_nt: TGCAGCGGTCCAATATCTGTCGATAGTTCCTTTAACTATGGCTACACCTTC; cdr3_aa: CSGPISVDSSFNYGYTF
clone_size: .; j_call: TRBJ2-7; d_call: .; v_call: TRBV19; cdr3_length: 14; cdr3_nt: TGTGCCAGTAGTATAGATCTGGAGACGTACGAGCAGTACTTC; cdr3_aa: CASSIDLETYEQYF
clone_size: few; j_call: TRBJ2-3; d_call: TRBD2; v_call: TRBV3-1; cdr3_length: 14; cdr3_nt: TGTGCCAGCAGCCCAGCGGGAGTCTTAGATACGCAGTATTTT; cdr3_aa: CASSPAGVLDTQYF
clone_size: many; j_call: TRBJ2-1; d_call: .; v_call: TRBV18; cdr3_length: 12; cdr3_nt: TGTGCCAGCTCACCACAAAGGGCTGAGCAGTTCTTC; cdr3_aa: CASSPQRAEQFF
clone_size: .; j_call: TRBJ1-5; d_call: .; v_call: TRBV12-3/TRBV12-4; cdr3_length: 15; cdr3_nt: TGTGCCAGCAGTTTTGCGGGGGCTGGCAATCAGCCCCAGCATTTT; cdr3_aa: CASSFAGAGNQPQHF
clone_size: few; j_call: TRBJ2-6; d_call: TRBD1; v_call: TRBV5-1; cdr3_length: 18; cdr3_nt: TGCGCCAGCAGCTTGGCCCTGGTACAGGGGGCTGGGGCCAACGTCCTGACTTTC; cdr3_aa: CASSLALVQGAGANVLTF
clone_size: few; j_call: TRBJ1-1; d_call: .; v_call: TRBV29-1; cdr3_length: 12; cdr3_nt: TGCAGCGTTGAGCTCAGGAACACTGAAGCTTTCTTT; cdr3_aa: CSVELRNTEAFF
clone_size: .; j_call: TRBJ2-5; d_call: TRBD2; v_call: TRBV4-2; cdr3_length: 15; cdr3_nt: TGTGCCAGCAGCCTCAAAGCGGGAGCTAGGGAGACCCAGTACTTC; cdr3_aa: CASSLKAGARETQYF
clone_size: .; j_call: TRBJ1-5; d_call: .; v_call: TRBV18; cdr3_length: 15; cdr3_nt: TGTGCCAGCTCCTCTTCCCGAACAGGGATGGAGCCCCAGCATTTT; cdr3_aa: CASSSSRTGMEPQHF
clone_size: .; j_call: TRBJ1-1; d_call: .; v_call: TRBV15; cdr3_length: 14; cdr3_nt: TGTGCCACCAGCAGAGATCGTCATCGCACTGAAGCTTTCTTT; cdr3_aa: CATSRDRHRTEAFF
clone_size: .; j_call: TRBJ1-5; d_call: .; v_call: TRBV28; cdr3_length: 16; cdr3_nt: TGTGCCAGCAGACCCCACTATAAGAATGGCAATCAGCCCCAGCATTTT; cdr3_aa: CASRPHYKNGNQPQHF
clone_size: .; j_call: TRBJ1-2; d_call: .; v_call: TRBV5-5; cdr3_length: 13; cdr3_nt: TGTGCCAGCAGCTTTGGAGCGAATAGTGGCTACACCTTC; cdr3_aa: CASSFGANSGYTF
clone_size: few; j_call: TRBJ2-5; d_call: TRBD2; v_call: TRBV4-1; cdr3_length: 17; cdr3_nt: TGCGCCAGCAGCCTCACTAGCGGGAAGCCGTACCAAGAGACCCAGTACTTC; cdr3_aa: CASSLTSGKPYQETQYF
clone_size: .; j_call: TRBJ1-1; d_call: .; v_call: TRBV7-3; cdr3_length: 13; cdr3_nt: TGTGCCAGCAGCCTCGGGGTAACCACTGAAGCTTTCTTT; cdr3_aa: CASSLGVTTEAFF
clone_size: few; j_call: TRBJ2-1; d_call: .; v_call: TRBV24-1; cdr3_length: 14; cdr3_nt: TGTGCCACCAGTGATCGCCCTTCCTACAATGAGCAGTTCTTC; cdr3_aa: CATSDRPSYNEQFF
clone_size: .; j_call: TRBJ2-1; d_call: TRBD2; v_call: TRBV3-1; cdr3_length: 17; cdr3_nt: TGTGCCAGCAGCCAAGTGATCGGGACTAGCGTGTTGGGTGAGCAGTTCTTC; cdr3_aa: CASSQVIGTSVLGEQFF
clone_size: .; j_call: TRBJ2-3; d_call: TRBD2; v_call: TRBV10-3; cdr3_length: 15; cdr3_nt: TGTGCCATCAGTGGGACTAGCGTCCCCACAGATACGCAGTATTTT; cdr3_aa: CAISGTSVPTDTQYF
clone_size: few; j_call: TRBJ1-1; d_call: .; v_call: TRBV7-9; cdr3_length: 15; cdr3_nt: TGTGCCAGCAGAAGAGAAAGGGCGGGGAACACTGAAGCTTTCTTT; cdr3_aa: CASRRERAGNTEAFF